The 27 T cell receptor beta chains given below trace back to one sample, sequenced in a study of molecular identifiers for immune sequencing clone quantification. TCRdb called the PCR reads again in MiXCR, with one record for every CDR3 protein. There are about half a million distinct CDR3 sequences in the sample; around 21% occur only once, and about 0.78% lies in the top ten. The sequencing sample was made of naive CD8+ T cells from blood, with Jurkat cell RNA spiked in. Subset here: FACS-sorted CD8+CD4-CCR7+CD45RA+ naive T cells. These receptors all stem from a human donor in good health. Some libraries in this study had Jurkat cell RNA spiked in.

Worth noting for this clonotype: This could be a read error, since a much larger clone is one nucleotide away. This chain uses TRBV29-1 with TRBJ1-1; D is undetermined. Germline V CDR1 and CDR2: SQVTM, ANQGSEA. Trimming pared 7 bases from V and 0 bases from J, leaving 12 bases between. CDR3 size: 13 residues. CDR3 in DNA: TGCAGCGCCTCATCCGGGTTGAACACTGAAGCTTTCTTT. It translates to CSASSGLNTEAFF. Variable domain in full (rest from reference TRBV29-1 and TRBJ1-1): SAVISQKPSRDICQRGTSLTIQCQVDSQVTMMFWYRQQPGQSLTLIATANQGSEATYESGFVIDKFPISRPNLTFSTLTVSNMSPEDSSIYLCSASSGLNTEAFFGQGTRLTVV.

This clonotype came up a few times. The rearrangement uses TRBV20-1 and TRBJ1-5, with 9 positions matching TRBD1. Germline CDR1 reads DFQATT; CDR2 reads SNEGSKA (reference sequence). This CDR3 contains 17 residues. V dropped 3 bases and J dropped 0; count of bases not matched to a gene: 9. CDR3 nucleotide sequence: TGCAGTGCTAGGGACAGGGGTCTCCTTTTTAGCAATCAGCCCCAGCATTTT. This encodes CSARDRGLLFSNQPQHF.

This clonotype was seen ten or more times. The rearrangement links TRBV7-8 to TRBJ1-1; no clear D gene. The CDR3 totals 14 residues. Germline CDR1 and CDR2: SGHVS and FQNEAQ. Trimming took off 1 base at V and 4 bases at J, with 10 bases between the two ends. CDR3 amino acids: CASSLGRQLTEAFF. Here the CDR3 DNA reads TGTGCCAGCAGCTTAGGCAGGCAGCTCACTGAAGCTTTCTTT.

This clonotype was picked up many times. The chain uses TRBV29-1 and TRBJ2-3; 11 bases fit TRBD2. The CDR3 runs to 15 residues. The J segment lost 0 bases and the V segment lost 6 bases, leaving 5 bases of the junction unmatched. Germline V gives CDR1 SQVTM, CDR2 ANQGSEA. The CDR3 DNA sequence: TGCAGCGTCCAAACTAGCGGGAGAAGCACAGATACGCAGTATTTT. Protein: CSVQTSGRSTDTQYF.

This clonotype was observed at least ten times. The V gene is TRBV7-9, the J gene TRBJ2-4, with D unclear. The germline V and J ends were trimmed by 5 bases and 1 base, with 18 bases remaining between them. CDR1 and CDR2 from the germline V gene are SEHNR and FQNEAQ (reference sequence). The CDR3 length is 17 residues. The CDR3 reads CASSPSTSRVAKNIQYF. The CDR3 nucleotides are TGTGCCAGCAGCCCAAGCACATCCCGCGTTGCCAAAAACATTCAGTACTTC.

The chain joins TRBV27 to TRBJ2-7; either TRBD1 or TRBD2 may fit D (5 bases each). In germline, CDR1 is MNHEY, CDR2 SMNVEV (reference sequence). This CDR3 is 15 amino acids long. Trimming shortened V by 3 bases and J by 7 bases, and 19 bases separated the two germline ends. The CDR3 sequence: CASSFGGWGFGEQYF. The CDR3 nucleotides are TGTGCCAGCAGTTTTGGGGGTTGGGGTTTCGGGGAGCAGTACTTC.

This clonotype was detected only a few times. The chain uses TRBV9 and TRBJ2-1, with D hard to call. Germline V gives CDR1 SGDLS, CDR2 YYNGEE. V lost 0 bases and J 9 bases, leaving 10 bases between the germline ends. The CDR3 has 13 amino acids. Here the CDR3 reads CASSVDGASEQFF. The CDR3 nucleotides are TGTGCCAGCAGCGTAGACGGCGCGAGTGAGCAGTTCTTC.

This clonotype showed up many times. This rearrangement joins TRBV28 to TRBJ2-1; perhaps TRBD2 as D (7 bases). The germline V and J ends were trimmed by 3 bases and 5 bases, with 11 bases remaining between them. The CDR3 is 14 residues long. Per germline, CDR1 MDHEN and CDR2 SYDVKM. The CDR3 sequence is CASSFRGAHNEQFF. CDR3 in DNA: TGTGCCAGCAGTTTCCGGGGGGCTCACAATGAGCAGTTCTTC.

This clonotype was seen many times. This chain uses TRBV6-6 with TRBJ1-6; D not resolved. Germline CDR1 is MNHNY and CDR2 is SVGAGI (reference sequence). The germline V and J ends were trimmed by 6 bases and 0 bases, with 12 bases remaining between them. The CDR3 contains 16 residues. Written as DNA, the CDR3 is TGTGCCAGCAGCGAGAACCTTTCCTCCTATAATTCACCCCTCCACTTT. Protein: CASSENLSSYNSPLHF.

This clonotype was observed a handful of times. This chain links TRBV7-8 with TRBJ2-7, with D possibly TRBD1 on 5 matching bases. The CDR3 runs 14 residues. Trimming pared 5 bases from V and 4 bases from J, leaving 15 bases between. The germline gives CDR1 SGHVS, CDR2 FQNEAQ. The CDR3 nucleotides are TGTGCCAGCAGCCCAGGACGGACAAATTACGAGCAGTACTTC. Its protein product is CASSPGRTNYEQYF.

This clonotype was picked up many times. The CDR3 loop reads CASSYAGTSGGESTDTQYF. Here the CDR3 DNA reads TGTGCCAGCAGTTACGCGGGGACTAGCGGGGGGGAGAGCACAGATACGCAGTATTTT. The genes are TRBV6-5 and TRBJ2-3; 16 bases map to TRBD2. Germline-derived CDR1 and CDR2 are MNHEY and SVGAGI. The CDR3 consists of 19 residues. V lost 2 bases and J lost 0; bases outside the gene matches: 5.

The V call is TRBV7-2, the J call TRBJ2-7, with TRBD2 matching 8 bases. The length of the CDR3 is 17 residues. Germline values: CDR1 SGHTA, CDR2 FQGNSA. With V trimmed by 5 bases and J by 7 bases, 19 bases remained unmatched. CDR3 nucleotides: TGTGCCAGCAGCGCGACTACTCCGGGACTAGTCCATGGGGAGCAGTACTTC. It translates to CASSATTPGLVHGEQYF. The full variable domain, with the rest looked up from reference TRBV7-2 and TRBJ2-7, is GAGVSQSPSNKVTEKGKDVELRCDPISGHTALYWYRQSLGQGLEFLIYFQGNSAPDKSGLPSDRFSAERTGGSVSTLTIQRTQQEDSAVYLCASSATTPGLVHGEQYFGPGTRLTVT.

This clonotype showed up many times. This chain uses TRBV14 with TRBJ2-3; a weak D match, TRBD2 (5 bases). V was pared by 4 bases and J by 0 bases, with 11 bases between. The CDR3 is 15 residues long. Germline V CDR1 and CDR2: SGHDN, FVKESK. CDR3 nucleotide sequence: TGTGCCAGCAGCCCCCTGGGGAGTAGCACAGATACGCAGTATTTT. Encoded protein: CASSPLGSSTDTQYF.

In this sample, this clonotype turned up many times. This chain joins TRBV7-9 and TRBJ2-2; D might be TRBD1 (6 bases). Germline assignment: CDR1 SEHNR and CDR2 FQNEAQ (reference sequence). This CDR3 spans 13 amino acids. Between the trimmed V and J ends, which lost 5 bases and 6 bases, there was a span of 10 bases. The CDR3 here is CASSNGQSGELFF. CDR3 nucleotides: TGTGCCAGCAGCAATGGACAGTCCGGGGAGCTGTTTTTT.

This clonotype came up a few times. The V gene is TRBV28, the J gene TRBJ2-7; D might be TRBD2 (6 bases). The CDR3 has 16 amino acids. CDR1 is MDHEN, CDR2 SYDVKM, per germline. The ends were cut back, 3 bases at V and 1 base at J, with 16 bases in the middle. CDR3 sequence: CASSLMAWGDSYEQYF. The CDR3 DNA sequence: TGTGCCAGCAGTTTGATGGCTTGGGGGGATTCCTACGAGCAGTACTTC.

This chain connects TRBV28 to TRBJ2-1; 11 bases match TRBD2. Germline V CDR1 and CDR2: MDHEN, SYDVKM. The CDR3 is 20 amino acids. The V segment lost 7 bases and the J segment 7 bases; nucleotides outside the gene matches: 24. The CDR3 is CASTPSTGLAGSRSRNEQFF. The CDR3 DNA reads TGTGCCAGCACCCCCTCAACCGGACTAGCGGGTAGCCGCTCTAGAAATGAGCAGTTCTTC.

Ten or more counts support this clonotype. The chain links TRBV7-2 to TRBJ2-5, with 7 bases aligning to TRBD1. CDR1 and CDR2 from the germline V gene are SGHTA and FQGNSA. This CDR3 comprises 18 residues. Trimming removed 4 bases from V and 2 bases from J; junction bases left unmatched: 16. The CDR3 coding sequence is TGTGCCAGCAGCTCCCCCCCCACCGGGACAGACGTTCAAGAGACCCAGTACTTC. Protein sequence: CASSSPPTGTDVQETQYF.

The sample holds many counts of this clonotype. This chain connects TRBV4-3 to TRBJ2-7; no clear D. Between the trimmed V and J ends, which lost 3 bases and 4 bases, there was a span of 10 bases. Germline V CDR1 and CDR2: LGHNA, YSLEER. The CDR3 has 13 residues. The CDR3 bases are TGCGCCAGCAGCCAGGAACGAACGTACGAGCAGTACTTC. This codes for CASSQERTYEQYF.

This clonotype was picked up many times. The chain joins TRBV28 to TRBJ1-1; the D is unclear. The CDR3 totals 17 residues. The V and J ends lost 5 bases and 0 bases respectively, with 19 bases between them. Germline loops: CDR1 MDHEN, CDR2 SYDVKM. For the CDR3, the DNA is TGTGCCAGCAGTCCCGTCGGACCCGTGGTGATGAACACTGAAGCTTTCTTT. It translates to CASSPVGPVVMNTEAFF. Drawing the rest from reference TRBV28 and TRBJ1-1, the complete variable domain is DVKVTQSSRYLVKRTGEKVFLECVQDMDHENMFWYRQDPGLGLRLIYFSYDVKMKEKGDIPEGYSVSREKKERFSLILESASTNQTSMYLCASSPVGPVVMNTEAFFGQGTRLTVV.

This clonotype appeared many times. The gene calls are TRBV29-1 and TRBJ2-2; TRBD2 matches at 14 bases. The trim removed 5 bases at V and 5 bases at J, leaving 7 bases unmatched. Germline-derived CDR1 and CDR2 are SQVTM and ANQGSEA. The CDR3 is 16 residues long. The CDR3 spells CSVLGLAGVVTGELFF. CDR3 nucleotide sequence: TGCAGCGTTTTGGGACTAGCGGGAGTGGTAACCGGGGAGCTGTTTTTT.

This clonotype has more than one count but fewer than ten. The rearrangement uses TRBV20-1 and TRBJ2-5, with 15 bases matching TRBD2. Germline lookup yields CDR1 DFQATT and CDR2 SNEGSKA (reference sequence). With 7 bases clipped from V and 9 bases from J, the junction kept 12 bases outside the gene matches. This CDR3 contains 15 residues. CDR3 protein: CSVGLAGGLDIPQYF. The CDR3 coding sequence is TGCAGTGTAGGACTAGCGGGGGGGCTTGATATCCCCCAGTACTTC.

This chain links TRBV5-1 with TRBJ2-7; D perhaps matches TRBD1 (5 bases). Germline CDR1 is SGHRS and CDR2 is YFSETQ. There are 17 residues in the CDR3. The germline V and J ends were trimmed by 2 bases and 0 bases, with 18 bases remaining between them. The CDR3 loop is CASSLESGHLSSYEQYF. The DNA for the CDR3 is TGCGCCAGCAGCTTAGAATCCGGACACCTAAGCTCCTACGAGCAGTACTTC.

In the case of this clonotype: A much larger clone lies a single base off, so this may be a read error. This is likely a read error, given that the CDR3 carries no conserved phenylalanine or tryptophan at its end. V gene TRBV7-6 combines with J gene TRBJ2-3; TRBD1 matches at 8 bases. V dropped 4 bases and J dropped 11; count of bases not matched to a gene: 8. Germline lookup yields CDR1 SGHVS and CDR2 FNYEAQ. The CDR3 sequence is 13 residues long. Written as DNA, the CDR3 is TGTGCCAGCAGCTCAGGGGGCAGAGTCGGGCAGTATATT. Translated: CASSSGGRVGQYI.

The chain employs TRBV7-9 and TRBJ1-3, with D perhaps matching TRBD1 (6 bases). Trimming pared 6 bases from V and 0 bases from J, leaving 15 bases between. CDR1 and CDR2 (germline): SEHNR, FQNEAQ (reference sequence). The CDR3 has 16 amino acids. The CDR3 region is CASSHTDRSSGNTIYF. In DNA form, the CDR3 reads TGTGCCAGCAGTCACACCGACAGGTCCTCTGGAAACACCATATATTTT. The full variable domain, its missing parts supplied by reference TRBV7-9 and TRBJ1-3, is DTGVSQNPRHKITKRGQNVTFRCDPISEHNRLYWYRQTLGQGPEFLTYFQNEAQLEKSRLLSDRFSAERPKGSFSTLEIQRTEQGDSAMYLCASSHTDRSSGNTIYFGEGSWLTVV.

This clonotype has more than one count but fewer than ten. The V call is TRBV29-1, the J call TRBJ2-7; no reliable D call. Trimming removed 4 bases at V and 1 base at J, with 8 bases between. The germline gives CDR1 SQVTM, CDR2 ANQGSEA. The CDR3 has 12 residues. The CDR3 DNA follows: TGCAGCGTTGCCGAGACTTCCTACGAGCAGTACTTC. Its translation is CSVAETSYEQYF.

This clonotype appeared many times. The rearrangement links TRBV13 to TRBJ2-3; D may be TRBD2 (5 bases). Germline lookup yields CDR1 PRHDT and CDR2 FYEKMQ (reference sequence). V lost 5 bases, J lost 3 bases, and 18 bases lay in between. This CDR3 region has 16 residues. The CDR3 DNA follows: TGTGCCAGCAGCCCATCGGACTTCAGAAGTACAGATACGCAGTATTTT. Translated: CASSPSDFRSTDTQYF.

On this clonotype itself: The germline gene is not matched at one end of the junction; a read error may be the cause. As DNA, the CDR3 is TGCGCCAGCATTGAGTCGGGACAGTTTAGCACAGATACGCAGTATTTT. It encodes CASIESGQFSTDTQYF. The rearrangement joins TRBV10-2 to TRBJ2-3, with 7 bases identical to TRBD1. In germline, CDR1 is WSHSY, CDR2 SAAADI. There are 16 residues in the CDR3.